The 8 T cell receptor beta chains given below trace back to one sample, sequenced in a study of graft-versus-host responses after intestinal transplantation. Only in-frame clones appear in the TCRdb table, and some are missing; sequencing was by immunoSEQ multiplex PCR. The profile covers 95,000 to 150,000 clones, with roughly 95% appearing a single time and roughly 3.5% taken by the ten largest. No cognate antigen is known for these TCRs. Specimen: unstimulated CD8+ T cells sorted from spleen or lymph node cells, collected before intestinal transplant. All receptors derive from a human donor who received an intestinal transplant.

The chain employs TRBV25-1 and TRBJ2-3, with a possible D match to TRBD2 (5 bases). The CDR3 is made up of 16 amino acids. Germline values: CDR1 MGHDK, CDR2 SYGVNS. V was trimmed by 2 bases and J by 6 bases, leaving 18 bases between them. The CDR3 loop is CASSEGGLVGRDTQYF. DNA of the CDR3: TGTGCCAGCAGTGAAGGAGGCCTTGTAGGCCGGGATACGCAGTATTTT.

The J gene is TRBJ2-2, the V gene TRBV7-3; tentatively, D is TRBD2 (5 bases). CDR3 length: 12 residues. From germline, CDR1 is SGHTA and CDR2 FQGTGA. V gave up 4 bases and J gave up 7 bases, with 7 bases separating them. The CDR3 nucleotides read TGTGCCAGCAGCTCCGGGGACGGGGAGCTGTTTTTT. It yields the protein CASSSGDGELFF.

The chain couples TRBV7-6 to TRBJ2-2; D not certain. Germline V gene lookup returns CDR1 SGHVS and CDR2 FNYEAQ. The CDR3 is made up of 14 amino acids. Trimming left V 5 bases short and J 1 base short, with 8 bases between. The CDR3 DNA sequence: TGTGCCAGCAGCCTTGCAGAGAACACCGGGGAGCTGTTTTTT. This encodes CASSLAENTGELFF.

This chain links TRBV27 with TRBJ1-1; D remains ambiguous. V was clipped by 0 bases and J by 1 base, with 6 bases between them. Germline-derived CDR1 and CDR2 are MNHEY and SMNVEV (reference sequence). The CDR3 is 14 residues long. The CDR3 protein is CASSLSTPNTEAFF. The CDR3 DNA is TGTGCCAGCAGTTTATCCACACCGAACACTGAAGCTTTCTTT.

This clone was seen more than once but under ten times. The CDR3: CASSVPQGPSTDTQYF. In nucleotides, the CDR3 is TGTGCCAGCAGCGTCCCCCAGGGGCCATCCACAGATACGCAGTATTTT. The J gene is TRBJ2-3, the V gene TRBV7-9; TRBD1 is a possible D gene (6 bases). Germline values: CDR1 SEHNR, CDR2 FQNEAQ (reference sequence). With 5 bases removed from V and 2 bases from J, the gap between germline ends came to 17 bases. CDR3 size: 16 residues. The full variable domain, rest sourced from reference TRBV7-9 and TRBJ2-3, is DTGVSQNPRHKITKRGQNVTFRCDPISEHNRLYWYRQTLGQGPEFLTYFQNEAQLEKSRLLSDRFSAERPKGSFSTLEIQRTEQGDSAMYLCASSVPQGPSTDTQYFGPGTRLTVL.

A single count supports this clone. The chain employs TRBV27 and TRBJ1-5; no definite D call. V lost 1 base and J 4 bases, leaving 5 bases between the germline ends. Germline V CDR1 and CDR2: MNHEY, SMNVEV (reference sequence). The CDR3 runs 13 residues. The DNA for the CDR3 is TGTGCCAGCAGTTTATATATTAATCAGCCCCAGCATTTT. Amino acids: CASSLYINQPQHF.

The gene calls are TRBV25-1 and TRBJ1-3; 10 bases match TRBD1. Trimming cost V 5 bases and J 1 base; bases outside gene matches: 5. This CDR3 comprises 16 residues. Per germline, CDR1 MGHDK and CDR2 SYGVNS. This CDR3 is CASSSRDRGSGNTIYF. CDR3 coding DNA: TGTGCCAGCAGTAGCCGGGACAGGGGTTCTGGAAACACCATATATTTT.

The rearrangement joins TRBV5-6 to TRBJ2-3; D not certain. Germline values: CDR1 SGHDT, CDR2 YYEEEE. Trimming took off 5 bases at V and 3 bases at J, with 13 bases between the two ends. The CDR3 has 14 amino acids. CDR3 loop: CASSSPGRTDTQYF. CDR3 nucleotide sequence: TGTGCCAGCAGTTCCCCCGGTCGGACAGATACGCAGTATTTT.